A selection of T cell receptor beta chains follows, all from one sample in a study of blood T cell repertoires in COVID-19. Sequencing used immunoSEQ multiplex PCR; TCRdb keeps in-frame clones, though not all of them. The sample includes under 250,000 clones, nearly 90% seen only once; the top ten take roughly 3%. The sequencing input was peripheral blood. These receptors originate from a man aged 18-30 years with active or convalescent COVID-19. Each CDR3 is given with its conserved first and last residue. The D gene is left open where the match is weak. Only part of the rows carry a size: once, few, many, or a class if the clone is expanded.

J	V	size	D	CDR3	DNA
TRBJ1-1	TRBV27	NA	TRBD1	CASSLARDRGPEAFF	TGTGCCAGCAGTTTAGCTAGGGACAGGGGACCCGAAGCTTTCTTT
TRBJ1-3	TRBV28	NA	NA	CASSSRGRSGNTIYF	TGTGCCAGCAGTTCCCGCGGCCGATCTGGAAACACCATATATTTT
TRBJ1-1	TRBV5-1	NA	NA	CASSLDSGSNTEAFF	TGCGCCAGCAGCTTGGATTCAGGATCCAACACTGAAGCTTTCTTT
TRBJ2-2	TRBV27	NA	TRBD2	CASSFLGLAGGYPNTGELFF	TGTGCCAGCAGTTTCCTGGGACTAGCGGGAGGATATCCGAACACCGGGGAGCTGTTTTTT
TRBJ2-7	TRBV6-5	NA	NA	CASSYSRSSYEQYF	TGTGCCAGCAGTTACTCGAGAAGCTCCTACGAGCAGTACTTC
TRBJ1-5	TRBV6-6	once	NA	CASSPPSRGSNQPQHF	TGTGCCAGCAGTCCTCCTTCCCGCGGAAGCAATCAGCCCCAGCATTTT
TRBJ2-5	TRBV7-2	NA	TRBD2	CASSRGPSGGETQYF	TGTGCCAGCAGCCGGGGTCCTAGCGGAGGAGAGACCCAGTACTTC
TRBJ1-4	TRBV28	NA	TRBD1	CASGQGVNEKLFF	TGTGCCAGCGGACAGGGAGTTAATGAAAAACTGTTTTTT
TRBJ1-5	TRBV20-1	NA	NA	CSASGPQQPQHF	TGCAGTGCCAGTGGGCCTCAACAGCCCCAGCATTTT
TRBJ2-3	TRBV5-1	NA	TRBD2	CASSLGLASGSPGADTQYF	TGCGCCAGCAGCTTGGGGCTTGCTAGCGGGAGTCCAGGCGCAGATACGCAGTATTTT
TRBJ1-1	TRBV4-3	NA	NA	CASSQDTGVGTEAFF	TGCGCCAGCAGCCAAGATACGGGTGTAGGCACTGAAGCTTTCTTT
TRBJ1-6	TRBV19	NA	NA	CASSIPGGEGSPLHF	TGTGCCAGTAGTATTCCGGGGGGAGAGGGATCACCCCTCCACTTT
TRBJ1-4	TRBV19	NA	NA	CASSIRGHLATNEKLFF	TGTGCCAGTAGTATTAGGGGACACCTTGCAACTAATGAAAAACTGTTTTTT
TRBJ1-2	TRBV7-9	few	NA	CASSLGRANYGYTF	TGTGCCAGCAGCTTGGGGAGGGCGAACTATGGCTACACCTTC
TRBJ2-3	TRBV9	once	NA	CASSVALAPTDTQYF	TGTGCCAGCAGCGTAGCCCTAGCGCCTACAGATACGCAGTATTTT
TRBJ1-5	TRBV12-5	NA	TRBD1	CASGLLRTGFYQPQHF	TGTGCTAGTGGTTTGTTAAGGACAGGGTTTTATCAGCCCCAGCATTTT
TRBJ2-3	TRBV11-1	NA	TRBD2	CASSLLREYTDTQYF	TGTGCCAGCAGCTTATTGCGGGAGTACACAGATACGCAGTATTTT
TRBJ2-7	TRBV6-2/TRBV6-3	NA	TRBD1	CASSFSGTGAYEQYF	TGTGCCAGCAGTTTTTCCGGGACAGGGGCCTACGAGCAGTACTTC
TRBJ1-3	TRBV10-3	NA	NA	CAISATDSGNTIYF	TGTGCCATCAGTGCAACAGACTCTGGAAACACCATATATTTT
TRBJ2-2	TRBV7-3	NA	TRBD1	CASSFSTGKGGQLFF	TGTGCCAGCAGCTTTTCGACAGGGAAGGGCGGTCAGCTGTTTTTT
TRBJ1-2	TRBV7-6	NA	TRBD1	CASSLGRDRGRQGGDGYTF	TGTGCCAGCAGCTTAGGGCGGGACAGGGGGCGCCAAGGAGGGGATGGCTACACCTTC
TRBJ1-6	TRBV5-1	NA	TRBD1	CASSLGTGRNSPLHF	TGCGCCAGCAGCTTGGGGACAGGGCGGAATTCACCCCTCCACTTT